Listed here are 26 T cell receptor beta chains from one sample, sequenced in a study of shared clonotypes between healthy human individuals. Repertoires were generated with immunoSEQ multiplex PCR, while TCRdb's copy carries only in-frame clones and drops some. This table has a few hundred thousand clones, just over 65% appearing once. Sequencing was carried out using memory CD4+ T cells sorted from blood. Subset given: CD45RA-negative fraction. The receptors stem from a young man in good health.

This chain links TRBV10-3 with TRBJ2-1; the D gene is possibly TRBD2 (6 bases). Between the trimmed V and J ends, which lost 9 bases and 3 bases, there was a span of 15 bases. This CDR3 comprises 14 residues. The germline V gene has CDR1 ENHRY and CDR2 SYGVKD. The chain's CDR3 is CAIQAAGGYNEQFF. In DNA, the CDR3 is TGTGCCATTCAGGCAGCCGGGGGCTACAATGAGCAGTTCTTC.

The chain links TRBV11-3 to TRBJ2-3; TRBD1 is a possible D gene (5 bases). The CDR3 length is 14 residues. The ends were cut back, 3 bases at V and 0 bases at J, with 7 bases in the middle. Germline V gene lookup returns CDR1 SGHNT and CDR2 YENEEA. Written as DNA, the CDR3 is TGTGCCAGCAGCTTGACAGTAAGCACAGATACGCAGTATTTT. Protein: CASSLTVSTDTQYF.

The chain couples TRBV7-2 to TRBJ2-2; D remains unclear. The germline gives CDR1 SGHTA, CDR2 FQGNSA. V lost 2 bases to trimming and J lost 7 bases, with 8 bases between them. The CDR3 length is 13 residues. The CDR3 DNA is TGTGCCAGCAGCTTAACAGTAGGCGGGGAGCTGTTTTTT. Translating it yields CASSLTVGGELFF.

The chain carries TRBV5-6 and TRBJ2-2, with D uncertain. The CDR3 runs to 15 residues. V was clipped by 2 bases and J by 2 bases, with 10 bases between them. In germline, CDR1 is SGHDT, CDR2 YYEEEE. The CDR3 bases are TGTGCCAGCAGCTTCCTAGGACCTAACACCGGGGAGCTGTTTTTT. Translated: CASSFLGPNTGELFF.

This clone was seen ten or more times. V is TRBV6-1 and J is TRBJ2-7; perhaps D is TRBD1 or TRBD2 (5 bases each). V shed 4 bases and J shed 3 bases, with 16 bases lying between them. This CDR3 comprises 15 residues. The germline CDR1 and CDR2 sequences are MNHNS and SASEGT. The CDR3: CASSVGALLSYEQYF. The CDR3 DNA follows: TGTGCCAGCAGTGTCGGGGCCCTCCTGAGCTACGAGCAGTACTTC.

The rearrangement links TRBV5-4 to TRBJ2-7; 7 bases are shared with TRBD1. Germline V gives CDR1 SGHNT, CDR2 YYREEE (reference sequence). Trimming at V came to 1 base and at J to 1 base, leaving 2 bases not matched to a gene. CDR3 length: 14 amino acids. The CDR3 region is CASSLRTGSYEQYF. In nucleotides, the CDR3 is TGTGCCAGCAGCTTGCGGACAGGTTCCTACGAGCAGTACTTC.

The chain recombines TRBV27 with TRBJ2-7; 10 bases are shared with TRBD2. CDR1 is MNHEY, CDR2 SMNVEV, per germline (reference sequence). The ends lost 6 bases at V and 4 bases at J; junction bases unmatched: 15. The CDR3 length is 17 residues. In DNA form, the CDR3 reads TGTGCCAGCAGAAAGACGGGGAGTAGCGGGAGGACATACGAGCAGTACTTC. Translated: CASRKTGSSGRTYEQYF.

This clone was found once. V and J are TRBV19 and TRBJ2-7, with a tentative D call TRBD2 (6 bases). Germline-derived CDR1 and CDR2 are LNHDA and SQIVND (reference sequence). V was pared by 3 bases and J by 0 bases, with 9 bases between. The CDR3 consists of 14 residues. The CDR3 DNA reads TGTGCCAGTAGTATGCGGGGATCCTCCTACGAGCAGTACTTC. Translation gives CASSMRGSSYEQYF.

V and J are TRBV2 and TRBJ1-1; TRBD1 is a possible D gene (6 bases). The CDR3 contains 15 residues. V dropped 3 bases and J dropped 1 base, with 12 bases sitting between them. The V gene's germline CDR1 is SNHLY and CDR2 FYNNEI. The chain's CDR3 is CASSDLGGANTEAFF. CDR3 DNA: TGTGCCAGCAGTGATTTAGGGGGGGCGAACACTGAAGCTTTCTTT.

The gene calls are TRBV5-1 and TRBJ2-7, with D maybe TRBD1 (6 bases). Germline loops: CDR1 SGHRS, CDR2 YFSETQ. Trimming left V 3 bases short and J 6 bases short, with 16 bases between. This CDR3 has 14 amino acids. The CDR3 loop is CASSSDRDNFEQYF. The CDR3 nucleotides are TGCGCCAGCAGCTCCGACCGGGACAATTTCGAGCAGTACTTC.

Details on this clone: At the DNA level, this CDR3 is encoded by other sequences in the same sample as well. The chain combines TRBV18 with TRBJ2-3; D is unclear. The CDR3 runs to 14 residues. Trimming left V 0 bases short and J 1 base short, with 5 bases between. Germline CDR1 is KGHSH and CDR2 is LQKENI. CDR3 coding DNA: TGTGCCAGCTCACCACCGACCCGCACAGATACGCAGTATTTT. The encoded protein is CASSPPTRTDTQYF.

This clone was seen more than once but under ten times. The rearrangement links TRBV7-6 to TRBJ2-7; D call uncertain. Germline CDR1 is SGHVS and CDR2 is FNYEAQ. The ends were cut back, 6 bases at V and 3 bases at J, with 9 bases in the middle. The CDR3 contains 12 residues. The CDR3 spells CASSRTDYEQYF. CDR3 nucleotide sequence: TGTGCCAGCAGTCGGACCGACTACGAGCAGTACTTC. Full variable domain (rest looked up from reference TRBV7-6 and TRBJ2-7): GAGVSQSPRYKVTKRGQDVALRCDPISGHVSLYWYRQALGQGPEFLTYFNYEAQQDKSGLPNDRFSAERPEGSISTLTIQRTEQRDSAMYRCASSRTDYEQYFGPGTRLTVT.

The chain joins TRBV2 to TRBJ2-7; D not certain. Germline V gene sequence: CDR1 SNHLY, CDR2 FYNNEI. V gave up 4 bases and J gave up 1 base, with 11 bases separating them. The CDR3 totals 14 residues. This chain's CDR3 is CASSAPVSSYEQYF. In DNA form, the CDR3 reads TGTGCCAGCAGTGCCCCCGTTAGTTCCTACGAGCAGTACTTC.

The chain links TRBV5-1 to TRBJ2-7, with D possibly being TRBD1 (5 bases). Germline-derived CDR1 and CDR2 are SGHRS and YFSETQ. The CDR3 has 15 residues. V was shortened by 3 bases and J by 2 bases, with 15 bases between the two germline ends. CDR3 DNA sequence: TGCGCCAGCAGCTCCGGGCCACAGGACACCTACGAGCAGTACTTC. It is translated as CASSSGPQDTYEQYF.

The CDR3 sequence: CASSLGQRNTGELFF. CDR3 DNA: TGTGCCAGTAGTTTGGGACAGAGGAACACCGGGGAGCTGTTTTTT. The genes are TRBV19 and TRBJ2-2, with 7 bases matching TRBD1. The CDR3 is 15 amino acids. The V gene's germline CDR1 is LNHDA and CDR2 SQIVND (reference sequence). With 5 bases clipped from V and 1 base from J, the junction kept 4 bases outside the gene matches.

V usage is TRBV11-2 and J usage is TRBJ2-3; D is undetermined. CDR1 is SGHAT, CDR2 FQNNGV, per germline. Trimming left V 2 bases short and J 0 bases short, with 15 bases between. The CDR3 spans 17 residues. CDR3 DNA sequence: TGTGCCAGCAGCTTAATACCGACACTGAAAAGCACAGATACGCAGTATTTT. It encodes CASSLIPTLKSTDTQYF.

This clone has a single count. This chain connects TRBV28 to TRBJ1-2; 7 bases are a match to TRBD1. Trimming took 5 bases from V and 7 from J; bases not matched to a gene: 13. The CDR3 extends over 15 amino acids. Germline CDR1 MDHEN, CDR2 SYDVKM. This CDR3 reads CASSPRDRLLFGYTF. The CDR3 nucleotides read TGTGCCAGCAGTCCTCGGGACAGACTCCTATTTGGCTACACCTTC.

The rearrangement links TRBV14 to TRBJ2-7, with 7 nucleotides matching TRBD1. With V trimmed by 0 bases and J by 3 bases, 8 bases remained unmatched. The CDR3 totals 16 residues. Germline CDR1 SGHDN, CDR2 FVKESK. The CDR3 DNA reads as TGTGCCAGCAGCCAAGATTTCGGGACAGTTAGCTACGAGCAGTACTTC. Translating gives CASSQDFGTVSYEQYF.

Comments on this clone: Germline is not matched at one junction end, which may reflect a read error. At the DNA level, this CDR3 is encoded by other sequences in the same sample as well. This chain uses TRBV5-1 with TRBJ2-3; 9 bases agree with TRBD2. The CDR3 loop spans 16 amino acids. The V gene's germline CDR1 is SGHRS and CDR2 YFSETQ. CDR3 protein: CASSLDPSGITDTQYF. The CDR3 coding sequence is TGTGCCAGCAGCTTGGATCCTAGCGGGATCACAGATACGCAGTATTTT.

This rearrangement joins TRBV7-2 to TRBJ1-1, with 8 nucleotides matching TRBD1. Germline V gene data show CDR1 as SGHTA and CDR2 as FQGNSA. This CDR3 region has 15 residues. J was trimmed by 1 base and V by 1 base; bases with no gene match: 2. The chain's CDR3 is CASSLDQGANTEAFF. Written as DNA, the CDR3 is TGTGCCAGCAGCTTAGACCAGGGGGCGAACACTGAAGCTTTCTTT.

The rearrangement uses TRBV27 and TRBJ2-7; the match to TRBD1 covers 7 bases. Germline V gene lookup returns CDR1 MNHEY and CDR2 SMNVEV (reference sequence). V was pared by 4 bases and J by 1 base, with 4 bases of the junction left unmatched. The CDR3 contains 14 residues. The CDR3, as DNA: TGTGCCAGCAGTTCGGACAGGATTTCCTACGAGCAGTACTTC. As protein: CASSSDRISYEQYF.

The chain has TRBV5-1 and TRBJ1-5; TRBD1 aligns across 7 bases. In germline, CDR1 is SGHRS, CDR2 YFSETQ. The CDR3 sequence is 15 residues long. V dropped 3 bases and J dropped 5; count of bases not matched to a gene: 8. The CDR3 DNA sequence: TGCGCCAGCAGCTCCGGGGACAGACCAGATCAGCCCCAGCATTTT. Its protein product is CASSSGDRPDQPQHF.

J is TRBJ2-7 and V is TRBV19; D tentatively fits TRBD1 or TRBD2 (5 bases each). Germline V gene data show CDR1 as LNHDA and CDR2 as SQIVND (reference sequence). This CDR3 comprises 12 residues. Trimming removed 3 bases from V and 6 bases from J, with 9 bases in between. The CDR3 reads CASSMLGTEQYF. The DNA for the CDR3 is TGTGCCAGTAGTATGTTGGGGACCGAGCAGTACTTC.

The chain joins TRBV7-8 to TRBJ2-7; weak D call: TRBD1 (5 bases). V lost 5 bases, J lost 6 bases, and 14 bases lay in between. The CDR3 consists of 13 residues. Germline V gene sequence: CDR1 SGHVS, CDR2 FQNEAQ. This CDR3 reads CASSAIGDGEQYF. The CDR3 bases are TGTGCCAGCAGCGCAATAGGGGATGGCGAGCAGTACTTC.

This clone appeared a few times. This chain connects TRBV2 to TRBJ1-4; no clear D. In germline, CDR1 is SNHLY, CDR2 FYNNEI. V was trimmed by 10 bases and J by 4 bases, leaving 19 bases between them. The CDR3 has 15 residues. The CDR3 reads CATRPNSQNNEKLFF. In DNA form, the CDR3 reads TGTGCCACTAGGCCAAATAGTCAGAATAATGAAAAACTGTTTTTT.

The rearrangement uses TRBV28 and TRBJ2-7; TRBD2 aligns across 9 bases. J was trimmed by 4 bases and V by 3 bases; bases with no gene match: 10. The germline V gene encodes CDR1 MDHEN and CDR2 SYDVKM. The CDR3 extends over 16 amino acids. CDR3 sequence reads: CASSFVFWREGYEQYF. The CDR3 DNA follows: TGTGCCAGCAGTTTCGTGTTCTGGCGGGAGGGGTACGAGCAGTACTTC.